This T cell receptor beta chain was recovered during a study of CD8 T cells in Susac syndrome. The V and J ends lost 4 bases and 0 bases respectively, with 10 bases between them. The germline gives CDR1 SGHDN, CDR2 FVKESK. There are 15 residues in the CDR3. It was treatment-naive patients with stable or active relapsing-remitting disease who made up the multiple sclerosis controls. TEMRA cells were FACS-enriched, with CD8+ and CD4+ T cells isolated negatively. Random hexamers were used to reverse transcribe the RNA input (about 0.45 to 1 ug). The authors amplified TCR beta CDR3 across 54 Vbeta and 13 Jbeta using immunoSEQ multiplex PCR. TCRdb re-derived calls from the immunoSEQ multiplex PCR reads in MiXCR, one entry per CDR3 protein. The sample consists of about 210,000 distinct CDR3 sequences, more than 85% of them appearing once.

The sequence was obtained from a human donor with multiple sclerosis. Sequences were obtained from CD4+ T cells from PBMCs. The rearrangement uses TRBV14 and TRBJ1-5; D might be TRBD1 (5 bases). The CDR3 bases are TGTGCCAGCAGCCTATGGACACATAGCAATCAGCCCCAGCATTTT. Encoded protein: CASSLWTHSNQPQHF. Full variable domain (remainder filled in from reference TRBV14 and TRBJ1-5): EAGVTQFPSHSVIEKGQTVTLRCDPISGHDNLYWYRRVMGKEIKFLLHFVKESKQDESGMPNNRFLAERTGGTYSTLKVQPAELEDSGVYFCASSLWTHSNQPQHFGDGTRLSIL.